This paragraph reports one T cell receptor beta chain. This record comes from a study of T cell clonotyping in hematopoietic cell transplantation. Study in general: Pretransplant recipient samples were taken after cytoreduction.

Time point indicated: recipient sample about 28 days before transplant, after cytoreduction. Recipient blood drawn about 28 days pretransplant and days 30, 100, 180 after. This table comes from immunoSEQ multiplex PCR, and its TCRdb copy is limited to in-frame clones, with some not included. Altogether roughly 80,000 clones are present, 90% to 97% being singletons, with the ten largest covering roughly 1.5%. The CDR3 covers 13 residues. The V and J ends lost 7 bases and 0 bases respectively, with 6 bases between them. Per germline, CDR1 ENHRY and CDR2 SYGVKD. This TCR was sampled from a woman aged 45-65 years with acute myeloid leukemia. Some clones in this sample may be carry-over from other donors' samples. Sample: peripheral blood mononuclear cells, taken before stem cell transplant. The chain uses TRBV10-3 and TRBJ2-2; D unclear. The CDR3 DNA follows: TGTGCCATCAAACTCGCGAACACCGGGGAGCTGTTTTTT. It codes for CAIKLANTGELFF.